This TCR beta chain emerged from a study of molecular identifiers for immune sequencing clone quantification. General study points: It was shown that clones above 20 RNA copies held over 97% of effector molecules, but under 1% in naive cells.

Methods described previously were used for bulk TCR libraries, and listed TCR primers were applied. TCRdb re-called the PCR reads through MiXCR, storing one row per CDR3 protein. Of over 600,000 distinct CDR3 sequences in the sample, about 20% were seen once. This CDR3 is built from 17 residues. CDR1 is LGHNA, CDR2 YNFKEQ, per germline. In the case of this clonotype: The antigen is undetermined. A much larger clone sits a single nucleotide away, making a read error possible.

The sample taken for sequencing was naive CD8+ T cells from blood, with Jurkat cell RNA spiked in. Stated subset: FACS-sorted CD8+CD4-CCR7+CD45RA+ naive T cells. The V gene is TRBV4-2, the J gene TRBJ1-4, with 8 bases that match TRBD1. This TCR derives from a human donor in good health. Some libraries in this study had Jurkat cell RNA spiked in. CDR3 sequence: CASSQGRIGQGSEKLFF. In nucleotides, the CDR3 is TGTGCCAGCAGTCAAGGGAGAATCGGACAGGGTTCTGAAAAACTGTTTTTT.